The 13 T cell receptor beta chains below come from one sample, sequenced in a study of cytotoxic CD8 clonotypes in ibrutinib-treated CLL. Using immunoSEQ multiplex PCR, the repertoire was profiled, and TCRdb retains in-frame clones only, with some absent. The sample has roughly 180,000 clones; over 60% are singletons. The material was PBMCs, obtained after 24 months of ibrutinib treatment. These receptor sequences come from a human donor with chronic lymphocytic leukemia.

The CDR3 reads CSGGQGRSTNTEAFF. CDR3 coding DNA: TGCAGCGGGGGACAGGGGCGTTCAACGAACACTGAAGCTTTCTTT. V is TRBV29-1 and J is TRBJ1-1; TRBD1 agrees at 10 bases. The length of the CDR3 is 15 residues. The trim removed 7 bases at V and 1 base at J, leaving 9 bases unmatched. Germline-derived CDR1 and CDR2 are SQVTM and ANQGSEA.

The CDR3 loop is CASAYGSGGPYF. DNA for the CDR3: TGTGCCAGCGCTTATGGCTCGGGAGGGCCGTATTTT. The V call is TRBV25-1, the J call TRBJ2-3, with 8 bases fitting TRBD2. Germline trimming cut 8 bases from V and 14 bases from J; bases unmatched to any gene: 12. Germline CDR1 reads MGHDK; CDR2 reads SYGVNS. There are 12 residues in the CDR3.

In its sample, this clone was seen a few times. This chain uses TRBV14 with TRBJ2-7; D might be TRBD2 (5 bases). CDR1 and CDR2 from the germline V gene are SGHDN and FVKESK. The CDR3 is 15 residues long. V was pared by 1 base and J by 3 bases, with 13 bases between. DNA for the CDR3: TGTGCCAGCAGCCAAGTTTGGACTCGAAGCTACGAGCAGTACTTC. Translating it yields CASSQVWTRSYEQYF.

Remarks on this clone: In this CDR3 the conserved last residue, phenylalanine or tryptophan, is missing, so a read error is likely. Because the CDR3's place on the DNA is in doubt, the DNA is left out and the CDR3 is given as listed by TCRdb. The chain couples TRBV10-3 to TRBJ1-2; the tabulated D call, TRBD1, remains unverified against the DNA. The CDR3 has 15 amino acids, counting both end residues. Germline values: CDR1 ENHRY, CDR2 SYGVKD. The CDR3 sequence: CAIRSGSRDREVPAL.

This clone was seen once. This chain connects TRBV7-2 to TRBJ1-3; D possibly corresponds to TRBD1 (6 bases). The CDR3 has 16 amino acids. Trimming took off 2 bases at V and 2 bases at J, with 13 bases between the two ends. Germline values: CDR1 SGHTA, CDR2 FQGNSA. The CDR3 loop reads CASSLSPAGAGNTIYF. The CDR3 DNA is TGTGCCAGCAGCTTATCCCCAGCAGGGGCTGGAAACACCATATATTTT.

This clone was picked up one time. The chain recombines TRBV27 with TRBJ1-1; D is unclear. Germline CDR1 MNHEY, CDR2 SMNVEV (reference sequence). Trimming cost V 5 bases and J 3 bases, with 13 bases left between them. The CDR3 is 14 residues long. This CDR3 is CASSRRQGHTEAFF. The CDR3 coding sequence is TGTGCCAGCAGTAGAAGACAAGGTCACACTGAAGCTTTCTTT.

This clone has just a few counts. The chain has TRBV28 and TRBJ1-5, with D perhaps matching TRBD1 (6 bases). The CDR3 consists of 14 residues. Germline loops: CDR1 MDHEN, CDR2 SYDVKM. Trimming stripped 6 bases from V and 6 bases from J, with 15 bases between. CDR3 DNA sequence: TGTGCCAGCAGACCCCAGGGGAGTGGTCAGCCCCAGCATTTT. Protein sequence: CASRPQGSGQPQHF. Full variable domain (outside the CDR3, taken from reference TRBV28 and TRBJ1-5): DVKVTQSSRYLVKRTGEKVFLECVQDMDHENMFWYRQDPGLGLRLIYFSYDVKMKEKGDIPEGYSVSREKKERFSLILESASTNQTSMYLCASRPQGSGQPQHFGDGTRLSIL.

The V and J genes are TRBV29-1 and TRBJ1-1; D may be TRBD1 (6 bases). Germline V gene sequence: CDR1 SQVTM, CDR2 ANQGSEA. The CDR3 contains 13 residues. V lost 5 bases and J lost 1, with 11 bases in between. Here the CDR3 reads CSVRVDRNTEAFF. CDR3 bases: TGCAGCGTTCGAGTGGACAGGAACACTGAAGCTTTCTTT.

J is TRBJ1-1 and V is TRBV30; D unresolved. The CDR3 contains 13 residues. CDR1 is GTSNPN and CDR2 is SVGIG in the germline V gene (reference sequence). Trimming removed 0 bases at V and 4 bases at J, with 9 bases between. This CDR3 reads CAWSVRLFTEAFF. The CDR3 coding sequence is TGTGCCTGGAGTGTAAGGTTATTCACTGAAGCTTTCTTT.

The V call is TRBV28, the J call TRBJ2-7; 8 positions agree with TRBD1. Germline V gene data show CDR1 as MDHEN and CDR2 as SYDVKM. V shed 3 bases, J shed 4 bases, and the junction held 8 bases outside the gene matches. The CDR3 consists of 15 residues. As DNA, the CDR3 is TGTGCCAGCAGTTTTTACGGGACAGGACTTTACGAGCAGTACTTC. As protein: CASSFYGTGLYEQYF.

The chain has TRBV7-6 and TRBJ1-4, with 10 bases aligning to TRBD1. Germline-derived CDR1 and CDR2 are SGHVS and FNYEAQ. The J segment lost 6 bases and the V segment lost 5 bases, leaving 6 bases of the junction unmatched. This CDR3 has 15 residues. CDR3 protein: CASSESGTGDEKLFF. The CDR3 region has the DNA TGTGCCAGCAGCGAATCCGGGACAGGGGATGAAAAACTGTTTTTT.

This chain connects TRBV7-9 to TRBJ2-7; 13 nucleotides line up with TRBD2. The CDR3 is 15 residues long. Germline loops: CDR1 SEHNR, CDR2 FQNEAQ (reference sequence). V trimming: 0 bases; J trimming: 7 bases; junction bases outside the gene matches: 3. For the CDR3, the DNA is TGTGCCAGCAGCTTAGCTGGACTAGCGGGAGAAGAGCAGTACTTC. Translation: CASSLAGLAGEEQYF.

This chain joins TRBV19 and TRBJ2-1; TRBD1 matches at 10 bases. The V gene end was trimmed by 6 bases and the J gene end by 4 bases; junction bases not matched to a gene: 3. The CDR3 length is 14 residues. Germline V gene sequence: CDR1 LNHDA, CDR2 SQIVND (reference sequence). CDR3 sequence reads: CASSRDRGYNEQFF. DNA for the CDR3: TGTGCCAGTAGCCGGGACAGGGGTTACAATGAGCAGTTCTTC.